This T cell receptor beta chain was recorded in a study of blood T cell repertoires in COVID-19. Across the study: Samples of COVID-19 (acute and convalescent) were obtained from the United States, Italy and Spain. PBMCs, B-cell-depleted T cells, or T cells were the source of the cDNA or gDNA that made up the material.

Original processing methods: Using reference gene primer amplification, nucleated cell counts were estimated. Clones were read by immunoSEQ multiplex PCR, and TCRdb kept only the in-frame ones, dropping some. For V, J and clone size, that table is used; D and trimming come from the DNA. The table has more than 140,000 clones, roughly 84% seen once. The CDR3 extends over 12 amino acids. V lost 3 bases to trimming and J lost 7 bases, with 6 bases between them. Sequences were obtained from peripheral blood. The chain recombines TRBV12-3 or TRBV12-4 with TRBJ2-2, with D unclear. This TCR derives from a woman in her fifties or sixties in a cohort sampled during active or convalescent COVID-19. CDR3 amino acids: CASSFLFGELFF. The CDR3 bases are TGTGCCAGCAGTTTCCTTTTCGGGGAGCTGTTTTTT.